The 25 T cell receptor beta chains below come from one sample, sequenced in a study of T-cell reconstitution after alpha-beta-depleted transplantation in children. Researchers prepared the TCRbeta library using unique molecular identifiers, the study reports. From the PCR reads, TCRdb called clonotypes with MiXCR, one entry per CDR3 protein. The sample shows about 870,000 distinct CDR3 sequences, under 20% of them seen only once. Material: PBMCs, mostly from graft donor cells, obtained 360 days after TCRalphabeta/CD19-depleted stem cell transplant. These receptors originate from a male patient younger than 18 who had a stem cell transplant for acute lymphoblastic leukemia, so the T cells may come from the graft donor.

This rearrangement joins TRBV10-1 to TRBJ2-7; 7 positions agree with TRBD1. The CDR3 spans 13 residues. CDR1 and CDR2 (germline): WNHNN, SYGVQD (reference sequence). V shed 4 bases and J 3 bases; nucleotides not matched to a gene: 3. The CDR3 DNA reads TGCGCCAGCAGTGGGGGGACAGACTACGAGCAGTACTTC. Amino acid sequence: CASSGGTDYEQYF.

This clonotype has at least ten counts. The gene calls are TRBV12-3 or TRBV12-4 and TRBJ2-5; the D is unclear. The CDR3 covers 14 residues. Trimming took 2 bases from V and 0 from J, leaving 7 bases between them. CDR3 in DNA: TGTGCCAGCAGTTTACCCCCCGACCAAGAGACCCAGTACTTC. Protein: CASSLPPDQETQYF.

This clonotype showed up many times. The gene calls are TRBV5-1 and TRBJ2-1, with a weak D call TRBD2 (6 bases). CDR3 size: 16 residues. The V end was cut by 4 bases, the J end by 2 bases, with 16 bases between. Germline CDR1 reads SGHRS; CDR2 reads YFSETQ. This CDR3 reads CASSRERAGTYNEQFF. Here the CDR3 DNA reads TGCGCCAGCAGCCGGGAAAGGGCGGGGACCTACAATGAGCAGTTCTTC.

This clonotype was detected only a few times. The chain recombines TRBV7-8 with TRBJ1-1; D might be TRBD1 (6 bases). Trimming pared 7 bases from V and 1 base from J, leaving 13 bases between. The CDR3 is made up of 14 amino acids. Germline V CDR1 and CDR2: SGHVS, FQNEAQ. CDR3 coding DNA: TGTGCCAGCAACAGAGAGGGGGGGAACACTGAAGCTTTCTTT. Protein product: CASNREGGNTEAFF. The full variable domain, completed using reference TRBV7-8 and TRBJ1-1, is GAGVSQSPRYKVAKRGQDVALRCDPISGHVSLFWYQQALGQGPEFLTYFQNEAQLDKSGLPSDRFFAERPEGSVSTLKIQRTQQEDSAVYLCASNREGGNTEAFFGQGTRLTVV.

V gene TRBV11-1 combines with J gene TRBJ2-1, with D possibly being TRBD1 (6 bases). Germline values: CDR1 SGHAT, CDR2 FQDESV (reference sequence). This CDR3 contains 18 residues. Trimming left V 1 base short and J 2 bases short, with 18 bases between. For the CDR3, the DNA is TGTGCCAGCAGCTTAGAGATGACAGGCAAAGCACCCTACAATGAGCAGTTCTTC. Protein sequence: CASSLEMTGKAPYNEQFF.

This clonotype appeared a few times. The CDR3 reads CASSPGIAKNIQYF. CDR3 nucleotide sequence: TGTGCCAGCAGTCCAGGGATAGCCAAAAACATTCAGTACTTC. J is TRBJ2-4 and V is TRBV6-1, with D tentatively TRBD1 (5 bases). Trimming shortened V by 5 bases and J by 0 bases, and 8 bases separated the two germline ends. The V gene's germline CDR1 is MNHNS and CDR2 SASEGT. This CDR3 has 14 residues.

The chain combines TRBV29-1 with TRBJ2-3; 8 bases align to TRBD1. V dropped 4 bases and J dropped 2; count of bases not matched to a gene: 5. This CDR3 comprises 14 residues. CDR1 is SQVTM and CDR2 is ANQGSEA in the germline V gene. The CDR3 loop reads CSVGQGLPTDTQYF. The CDR3 DNA reads as TGCAGCGTTGGACAGGGGCTGCCCACAGATACGCAGTATTTT.

This clonotype was detected a few times. This chain connects TRBV20-1 to TRBJ2-1; D unresolved. Germline-derived CDR1 and CDR2 are DFQATT and SNEGSKA (reference sequence). The length of the CDR3 is 16 residues. The ends were cut back, 3 bases at V and 4 bases at J, with 19 bases in the middle. For the CDR3, the DNA is TGCAGTGCTAGTCCTTCCGAGTTCCCTCCGTACAATGAGCAGTTCTTC. The encoded protein is CSASPSEFPPYNEQFF.

This clonotype was detected a few times. The chain recombines TRBV13 with TRBJ2-7; D possibly corresponds to TRBD1 (6 bases). This CDR3 is built from 16 residues. V shed 3 bases and J shed 2 bases, with 17 bases lying between them. Germline CDR1 is PRHDT and CDR2 is FYEKMQ (reference sequence). The CDR3, as DNA: TGTGCCAGCAGCTTTGGACCCGGGACAACGACCTACGAGCAGTACTTC. Translating gives CASSFGPGTTTYEQYF. Full variable domain (outside the CDR3, taken from reference TRBV13 and TRBJ2-7): AAGVIQSPRHLIKEKRETATLKCYPIPRHDTVYWYQQGPGQDPQFLISFYEKMQSDKGSIPDRFSAQQFSDYHSELNMSSLELGDSALYFCASSFGPGTTTYEQYFGPGTRLTVT.

This chain uses TRBV12-3 or TRBV12-4 with TRBJ2-1; 7 bases are shared with TRBD2. The length of the CDR3 is 19 residues. The junction had 18 bases not matched to a gene; V was cut back by 7 bases and J by 0 bases. CDR3 protein: CASTPTSALPKSSYNEQFF. CDR3 nucleotide sequence: TGTGCCAGCACCCCTACTAGCGCCCTCCCCAAGAGCTCCTACAATGAGCAGTTCTTC.

This clonotype was counted between two and nine times. This chain uses TRBV24-1 with TRBJ2-1; D might be TRBD2 (7 bases). Trimming removed 9 bases from V and 4 bases from J, with 18 bases in between. Germline V gene lookup returns CDR1 KGHDR and CDR2 SFDVKD. The CDR3 is 15 amino acids. The CDR3 nucleotides read TGTGCCACCCACCCGGGGGGCGCAGGGTACAATGAGCAGTTCTTC. Residues: CATHPGGAGYNEQFF.

The CDR3: CASSTVAGGPYNEQFF. The CDR3 DNA follows: TGTGCCAGCAGCACAGTAGCGGGAGGGCCCTACAATGAGCAGTTCTTC. The rearrangement joins TRBV7-9 to TRBJ2-1; TRBD2 matches at 11 bases. CDR1 is SEHNR, CDR2 FQNEAQ, per germline (reference sequence). CDR3 length: 16 residues. With V trimmed by 5 bases and J by 2 bases, 5 bases remained unmatched.

The chain combines TRBV18 with TRBJ1-1, with TRBD1 identical over 7 bases. Germline trimming cut 4 bases from V and 1 base from J; bases unmatched to any gene: 3. This CDR3 has 14 amino acids. The germline V gene has CDR1 KGHSH and CDR2 LQKENI. CDR3 nucleotide sequence: TGTGCCAGCTCACGGGACAGCGGGAACACTGAAGCTTTCTTT. This encodes CASSRDSGNTEAFF.

The chain is built from TRBV10-2 and TRBJ2-2; the D gene is possibly TRBD2 (6 bases). V was pared by 5 bases and J by 2 bases, with 15 bases between. Looked up from germline, CDR1 is WSHSY and CDR2 is SAAADI. The CDR3 totals 16 residues. CDR3 residues: CASSPARGSNTGELFF. CDR3 sequence (DNA): TGCGCCAGCAGTCCGGCCCGGGGGAGTAACACCGGGGAGCTGTTTTTT.

This clonotype occurred many times. The V gene is TRBV5-1, the J gene TRBJ2-5; D possibly corresponds to TRBD2 (6 bases). The V gene's germline CDR1 is SGHRS and CDR2 YFSETQ. The CDR3 covers 16 residues. The V end lost 0 bases, the J end lost 1 base, and 13 bases lay between the germline ends. The CDR3 protein is CASSLVGGSTQETQYF. The CDR3 bases are TGCGCCAGCAGCTTGGTGGGGGGTTCCACCCAAGAGACCCAGTACTTC.

This clonotype was recorded a few times. The V call is TRBV2, the J call TRBJ2-1; 8 bases line up with TRBD2. Per germline, CDR1 SNHLY and CDR2 FYNNEI. The CDR3 runs to 18 residues. The CDR3 loop reads CVKHGQRERGGSYNEQFF. The CDR3 DNA reads as TGTGTAAAGCACGGTCAGCGGGAGAGGGGTGGATCCTACAATGAGCAGTTCTTC.

A note on this clonotype: This sequence may be a read error, since a much larger clone differs from it by one base. The CDR3 sequence is CASSFGSPLHF. The CDR3 DNA reads TGTGCCAGCAGTTTTGGTTCACCCCTCCACTTT. The chain uses TRBV12-3 or TRBV12-4 and TRBJ1-6; D remains unclear. The CDR3 is 11 residues long. V was trimmed by 3 bases and J by 9 bases, leaving 3 bases between them.

Only a few counts were recorded for this clonotype. The chain combines TRBV5-1 with TRBJ2-3; 11 nucleotides line up with TRBD2. CDR3 length: 17 amino acids. Trimming took 2 bases from V and 9 from J; bases not matched to a gene: 14. Germline CDR1 is SGHRS and CDR2 is YFSETQ. In nucleotides, the CDR3 is TGCGCCAGCAGCTTTGTTCGTGGGACTAGCGGAGATGTGACGCAGTATTTT. This gives the protein CASSFVRGTSGDVTQYF.

This clonotype was picked up a small number of times. V gene TRBV20-1 combines with J gene TRBJ1-5; no firm D call. Germline V lookup: CDR1 DFQATT, CDR2 SNEGSKA (reference sequence). The CDR3 is made up of 16 amino acids. Deletions cut 2 bases from V and 1 base from J, with 15 bases between. The CDR3 sequence is CSARSLGPTSNQPQHF. The CDR3 bases are TGCAGTGCTAGATCCTTAGGACCGACAAGCAATCAGCCCCAGCATTTT.

This clonotype has a handful of counts. The rearrangement links TRBV6-5 to TRBJ2-3, with 9 bases matching TRBD1. With V trimmed by 0 bases and J by 0 bases, 1 base remained unmatched. There are 16 residues in the CDR3. CDR1 MNHEY and CDR2 SVGAGI come from the germline V gene. The CDR3 loop is CASSYSTGGSTDTQYF. CDR3 bases: TGTGCCAGCAGTTACTCGACAGGGGGAAGCACAGATACGCAGTATTTT.

Only a few counts were recorded for this clonotype. The chain's CDR3 is CASSYNPGLRKRRGSNTEAFF. CDR3 DNA: TGTGCCAGCAGTTACAACCCGGGGCTTCGGAAACGGAGGGGGTCCAACACTGAAGCTTTCTTT. The chain combines TRBV6-2 or TRBV6-3 with TRBJ1-1; D is perhaps TRBD1 (6 bases). The CDR3 contains 21 residues. Germline assignment: CDR1 MNHEY and CDR2 SVGEGT. The V and J ends lost 2 bases and 2 bases respectively, with 30 bases between them.

The chain employs TRBV28 and TRBJ2-3; 7 bases match TRBD1. Trimming at V came to 5 bases and at J to 3 bases, leaving 11 bases not matched to a gene. Per germline, CDR1 MDHEN and CDR2 SYDVKM. This CDR3 is 16 amino acids long. CDR3 DNA: TGTGCCAGCAGTCCGACCGCAGGGGGTAAGACAGATACGCAGTATTTT. Amino acid sequence: CASSPTAGGKTDTQYF.

This clonotype was detected a few times. J is TRBJ1-4 and V is TRBV12-3 or TRBV12-4; a weak D match, TRBD1 (5 bases). The V gene lost 5 bases and the J gene lost 8 bases, with 21 bases spanning the gap. There are 16 residues in the CDR3. CDR3 sequence (DNA): TGTGCCAGCAGTCCAAGTTCGGGGCCCTTTGGGGAAAAACTGTTTTTT. It encodes CASSPSSGPFGEKLFF.

The V gene is TRBV5-4, the J gene TRBJ2-3, with a possible D match to TRBD2 (5 bases). The V end was cut by 0 bases, the J end by 0 bases, with 11 bases between. The germline V gene has CDR1 SGHNT and CDR2 YYREEE (reference sequence). This CDR3 has 16 residues. CDR3 residues: CASSLEPRASTDTQYF. The CDR3 nucleotides are TGTGCCAGCAGCTTGGAACCGAGGGCTAGCACAGATACGCAGTATTTT.

In this sample, this clonotype turned up many times. The chain has TRBV20-1 and TRBJ2-1; 11 nucleotides align to TRBD1. Germline CDR1 and CDR2: DFQATT and SNEGSKA (reference sequence). V dropped 3 bases and J dropped 7; count of bases not matched to a gene: 5. This CDR3 spans 14 amino acids. For the CDR3, the DNA is TGCAGTGCTAGCGGACAGGGGGCATTTAATGAGCAGTTCTTC. This codes for CSASGQGAFNEQFF.